One sample yielded the 17 T cell receptor beta chains listed below, sequenced in a study of blood T cell repertoires in COVID-19. Using immunoSEQ multiplex PCR, the repertoire was profiled, and TCRdb retains in-frame clones only, with some absent. The top ten hold roughly 8% of the sample, which has roughly 170,000 clones, just under 85% seen once. Sample: peripheral blood. The source of these receptors is a man in his forties who had recovered from COVID-19.

This chain joins TRBV7-9 and TRBJ2-3, with 8 bases aligning to TRBD1. Per the germline V gene, CDR1 is SEHNR and CDR2 is FQNEAQ (reference sequence). J gave up 2 bases and V 4 bases, and 8 bases lay outside the gene matches. The CDR3 covers 16 residues. The CDR3 DNA is TGTGCCAGCAGCTCCATCGGACAGGGCTACACAGATACGCAGTATTTT. Translation gives CASSSIGQGYTDTQYF.

The CDR3: CASSLDTLNYGYTF. The CDR3 nucleotides read TGTGCCAGCAGTTTGGACACGTTAAACTATGGCTACACCTTC. The chain combines TRBV6-5 with TRBJ1-2; perhaps TRBD1 as D (5 bases). V gave up 4 bases and J gave up 2 bases, with 11 bases separating them. CDR3 length: 14 residues. Germline V gives CDR1 MNHEY, CDR2 SVGAGI.

J is TRBJ2-1 and V is TRBV7-9, with D possibly TRBD2 on 5 matching bases. Germline V lookup: CDR1 SEHNR, CDR2 FQNEAQ (reference sequence). V dropped 1 base and J dropped 11 bases, with 15 bases sitting between them. The CDR3 has 14 amino acids. Written as DNA, the CDR3 is TGTGCCAGCAGCTTAGACCCGGACTGGATAAAGCAGTTCTTC. Protein: CASSLDPDWIKQFF.

V gene TRBV7-2 combines with J gene TRBJ2-2, with 9 bases identical to TRBD2. There are 16 residues in the CDR3. Per the germline V gene, CDR1 is SGHTA and CDR2 is FQGNSA. V gave up 0 bases and J gave up 5 bases; unmatched junction bases: 4. The CDR3 DNA reads as TGTGCCAGCAGCTTAGCTGCTAGCGGGGAAACCGGGGAGCTGTTTTTT. Its translation: CASSLAASGETGELFF.

The rearrangement joins TRBV27 to TRBJ1-2; 10 positions agree with TRBD1. This CDR3 has 19 residues. With 6 bases clipped from V and 0 bases from J, the junction kept 16 bases outside the gene matches. Germline CDR1 MNHEY, CDR2 SMNVEV (reference sequence). The CDR3 region has the DNA TGTGCCAGCAGAACCCCCCTCTCCCCGGGACAGGGGACTAACTATGGCTACACCTTC. As protein: CASRTPLSPGQGTNYGYTF.

This clone appeared a few times. The chain combines TRBV2 with TRBJ1-6; D perhaps matches TRBD1 (5 bases). The CDR3 runs 13 residues. Germline V CDR1 and CDR2: SNHLY, FYNNEI. Trimming removed 7 bases from V and 8 bases from J, with 12 bases in between. CDR3 DNA sequence: TGTGCCAGCATCAGGACATACCATTCACCCCTCCACTTT. The encoded protein is CASIRTYHSPLHF.

The rearrangement joins TRBV27 to TRBJ1-2, with 9 bases matching TRBD1. V dropped 6 bases and J dropped 4; count of bases not matched to a gene: 9. The CDR3 loop spans 15 amino acids. CDR1 and CDR2 from the germline V gene are MNHEY and SMNVEV (reference sequence). The CDR3 coding sequence is TGTGCCAGCAGAGGACAGGGGACGGAGGCCTATGGCTACACCTTC. This sequence encodes CASRGQGTEAYGYTF.

The chain couples TRBV7-9 to TRBJ2-6; D may be TRBD1 (6 bases). The length of the CDR3 is 18 residues. V was pared by 5 bases and J by 1 base, with 18 bases between. Germline CDR1 is SEHNR and CDR2 is FQNEAQ (reference sequence). The CDR3 nucleotides are TGTGCCAGCAGCCTTGATGGGGACACCACGTCTGGGGCCAACGTCCTGACTTTC. Translation: CASSLDGDTTSGANVLTF.

This clone was found once. This sequence joins TRBV10-3 and TRBJ1-2; 8 nucleotides line up with TRBD1. This CDR3 is 13 amino acids long. Losses at the gene ends were 9 bases for V and 8 bases for J; bases not matched to a gene: 11. In germline, CDR1 is ENHRY, CDR2 SYGVKD. CDR3 DNA sequence: TGTGCCATTGGACAGGGTAGGGAAATCGGCTACACCTTC. It encodes CAIGQGREIGYTF.

The chain is built from TRBV7-2 and TRBJ2-7; the D gene is possibly TRBD1 (5 bases). V lost 5 bases and J 4 bases, leaving 15 bases between the germline ends. Germline V gives CDR1 SGHTA, CDR2 FQGNSA. There are 14 residues in the CDR3. Here the CDR3 DNA reads TGTGCCAGCAGCGCCGACAGCTCTATTTACGAGCAGTACTTC. Protein sequence: CASSADSSIYEQYF.

This sequence joins TRBV12-3 or TRBV12-4 and TRBJ2-1, with 7 bases that match TRBD1. This CDR3 region has 13 residues. Germline trimming cut 3 bases from V and 6 bases from J; bases unmatched to any gene: 2. The CDR3 region has the DNA TGTGCCAGCAGTTTGGGGACAGTCAATGAGCAGTTCTTC. Amino acid sequence: CASSLGTVNEQFF.

The V gene is TRBV5-4, the J gene TRBJ1-1; TRBD1 might be the D (5 bases). Germline V gene sequence: CDR1 SGHNT, CDR2 YYREEE (reference sequence). Trimming stripped 3 bases from V and 6 bases from J, with 12 bases between. This CDR3 has 13 residues. CDR3 sequence (DNA): TGTGCCAGCAGCTCTCGGGGGGGGGCTGAAGCTTTCTTT. It is translated as CASSSRGGAEAFF.

In this sample, this clone turned up a few times. The chain carries TRBV2 and TRBJ2-3, with a tentative D call TRBD2 (5 bases). CDR3 length equals 15 residues. Germline loops: CDR1 SNHLY, CDR2 FYNNEI. V dropped 4 bases and J dropped 0 bases, with 11 bases sitting between them. The CDR3 loop reads CASSGLGLSTDTQYF. For the CDR3, the DNA is TGTGCCAGCAGTGGCCTCGGACTGAGCACAGATACGCAGTATTTT.

The chain joins TRBV7-8 to TRBJ2-3; TRBD1 or TRBD2 may be the D gene (5 bases each). The ends were cut back, 5 bases at V and 5 bases at J, with 11 bases in the middle. CDR1 and CDR2 from the germline V gene are SGHVS and FQNEAQ. The CDR3 runs 13 residues. Written as DNA, the CDR3 is TGTGCCAGCAGCCGGGGCCCCCAAGATACGCAGTATTTT. Residues: CASSRGPQDTQYF.

This rearrangement joins TRBV3-1 (or the pseudogene TRBV3-2) to TRBJ2-7, with D unresolved. The V end lost 2 bases, the J end lost 5 bases, and 7 bases lay between the germline ends. This CDR3 is built from 12 residues. The V gene's germline CDR1 is LGHDT and CDR2 YNNKEL (reference sequence). The CDR3: CASSQQYNEQYF. CDR3 bases: TGTGCCAGCAGCCAACAATACAACGAGCAGTACTTC.

This clone is a singleton in its sample. The genes are TRBV6-6 and TRBJ2-2; 7 bases fit TRBD2. Germline CDR1 MNHNY, CDR2 SVGAGI (reference sequence). The CDR3 covers 15 residues. V lost 5 bases and J lost 3; bases outside the gene matches: 6. The CDR3 DNA sequence: TGTGCCAGCAGTCCATCTAGCGGCGACACCGGGGAGCTGTTTTTT. Its protein product is CASSPSSGDTGELFF.

This chain links TRBV7-8 with TRBJ2-7; D is undetermined. Germline lookup yields CDR1 SGHVS and CDR2 FQNEAQ. V lost 5 bases to trimming and J lost 2 bases, with 16 bases between them. CDR3 length: 15 residues. This CDR3 reads CASSLFEFYAYEQYF. The CDR3 DNA reads as TGTGCCAGCAGCCTATTTGAGTTTTACGCCTACGAGCAGTACTTC.